This T cell receptor beta chain was captured in a study of OX40 agonist ivuxolimab in advanced cancers. Study in general: Dose-escalation patients were diagnosed with hepatocellular carcinoma, melanoma, renal cell cancer or head and neck cancer.

The table came from immunoSEQ multiplex PCR; TCRdb's copy has only in-frame clones and leaves some out. The sample includes tens of thousands of clones, roughly nine tenths of them seen just once. The germline gives CDR1 SGHDN, CDR2 FVKESK. This CDR3 region has 13 residues. Trimming shortened V by 0 bases and J by 4 bases, and 7 bases separated the two germline ends. V and J are TRBV14 and TRBJ2-7, with D unresolved. This clonotype was obtained from an adult with an advanced solid tumor such as melanoma, head and neck, liver or kidney cancer. The sequencing here drew on CD4+ or CD8+ T cells sorted from blood, taken in a trial of the OX40 agonist ivuxolimab. Here the CDR3 reads CASSQEWEYEQYF. For the CDR3, the DNA is TGTGCCAGCAGCCAAGAATGGGAATACGAGCAGTACTTC.